This TCR beta chain was retrieved from a study of radiotherapy plus CTLA-4 blockade in lung cancer. Assay used: immunoSEQ multiplex PCR; TCRdb lists only in-frame clones, some missing. The sample consists of 50,000 to 65,000 clones, roughly 79% of them appearing once. V was pared by 6 bases and J by 7 bases, with 13 bases between. Germline V lookup: CDR1 SGHNT, CDR2 YENEEA. This CDR3 has 13 amino acids. This clonotype was obtained from a human donor with non-small cell lung cancer whose response to radiotherapy plus ipilimumab could not be evaluated. The chain combines TRBV11-3 with TRBJ2-1, with a possible D match to TRBD2 (6 bases). The material sequenced was peripheral blood, taken from a patient treated with radiotherapy plus ipilimumab. The CDR3 sequence: CASRRGEENEQFF. In DNA, the CDR3 is TGTGCCAGCAGGCGGGGAGAGGAGAATGAGCAGTTCTTC.